This TCR beta chain was found in a study of cytomegalovirus exposure and HLA in healthy donors. Study observations and caveats: Researchers catalogued approximately 170 TCR beta chains as cytomegalovirus-associated. Most of the TCR beta V segments (in an earlier analysis) were productive either about 87% or about 30% of the time. There were some V segments, including TRBV6-2 and TRBV6-3, excluded as indistinguishable.

Researchers ran the PCR with 60 Vbeta and 13 Jbeta primers. Authors' analysis steps: Roughly 11 million shared chains were among the about 80 million unique TCR beta chains that a later analysis counted. Assay used: immunoSEQ multiplex PCR; TCRdb lists only in-frame clones, some missing. The V and J calls and clone size come from that table; D and trimming were worked out from the DNA. The table lists 65,000 to 90,000 clones, 65% to 80% of them singletons. On this clone itself: The antigen remains unidentified.

The germline V gene encodes CDR1 SGHTA and CDR2 FQGNSA. V lost 2 bases to trimming and J lost 6 bases; unmatched junction nucleotides: 3. The CDR3 totals 14 residues. The sequencing input was PBMCs. V and J are TRBV7-2 and TRBJ2-1; 8 nucleotides agree with TRBD1. The clonotype was recovered from a man aged 65 to 79 in good health and CMV-seronegative. In nucleotides, the CDR3 is TGTGCCAGCAGCTTAATTACAGGGGGCAATGAGCAGTTCTTC. The encoded protein is CASSLITGGNEQFF.